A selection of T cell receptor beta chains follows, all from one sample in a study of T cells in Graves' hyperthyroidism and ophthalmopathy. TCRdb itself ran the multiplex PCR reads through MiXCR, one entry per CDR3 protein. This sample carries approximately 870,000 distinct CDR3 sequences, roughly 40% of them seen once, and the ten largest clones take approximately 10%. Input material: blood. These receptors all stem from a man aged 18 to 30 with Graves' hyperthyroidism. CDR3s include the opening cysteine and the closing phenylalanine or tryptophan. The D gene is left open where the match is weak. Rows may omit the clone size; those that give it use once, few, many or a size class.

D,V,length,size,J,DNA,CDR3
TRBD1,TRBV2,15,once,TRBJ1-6,TGTGCCGGCAATCCATCGGGACAGAAAGGCCAACCCCTCCACTTT,CAGNPSGQKGQPLHF
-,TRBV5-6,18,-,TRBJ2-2,TGTGCCAGCAGCATCGAACCTGACACACAGTCCAACACCGGGGAGCTGTTTTTT,CASSIEPDTQSNTGELFF
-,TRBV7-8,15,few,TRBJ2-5,TGTGCCAGCAGCTTAGAATCCCTGGCGATGGAGACCCAGTACTTC,CASSLESLAMETQYF
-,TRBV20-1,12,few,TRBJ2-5,TGCAGTGCTAGAGGACACCAAGAGACCCAGTACTTC,CSARGHQETQYF
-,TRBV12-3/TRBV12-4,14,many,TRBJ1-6,TGTGCCAGCACCACGAACCCTGCCGGTTCACCCCTCCACTTT,CASTTNPAGSPLHF
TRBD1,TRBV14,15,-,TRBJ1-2,TGTGCCAGCAGCCAAGTCGGAGGACAGGGGGATGGCTACACCTTC,CASSQVGGQGDGYTF
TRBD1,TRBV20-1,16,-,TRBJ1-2,TGCAGTGCTAGTAATATGGGGTTGGGACAGGGCGATGGCTACACCTTC,CSASNMGLGQGDGYTF
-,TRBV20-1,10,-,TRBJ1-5,TGCAGTGCTAGTAAGAGCGGCCAGCATTTT,CSASKSGQHF
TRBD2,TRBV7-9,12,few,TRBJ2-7,TGTGCCAGCAGCGGGCGGGCGGGGGGACCCATCTTC,CASSGRAGGPIF
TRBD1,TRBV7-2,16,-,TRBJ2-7,TGTGCCAGCAGCTTATTACAGGGGGCCTCATCCTACGAGCAGTACTTC,CASSLLQGASSYEQYF
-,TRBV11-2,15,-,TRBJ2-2,TGTGCCAGCAGCTCAGGAGTCCCGCGAACCGGGGAGCTGTTTTTT,CASSSGVPRTGELFF
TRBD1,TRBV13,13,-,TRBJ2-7,TGTGCCAGCGGCCGGACAGGGACCTACGAGCAGTACTTC,CASGRTGTYEQYF
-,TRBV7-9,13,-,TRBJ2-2,TGTGCCAGCAGCTTAATGGGAAACGGGGAGCTGTTTTTT,CASSLMGNGELFF
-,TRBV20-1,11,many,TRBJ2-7,TGCAGTGCTAGAGCCGGGTACGAGCAGTACTTC,CSARAGYEQYF
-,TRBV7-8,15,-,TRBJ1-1,TGTGCCAGCAGCTTAACCTCCGGGCCGAGGACTGAAGCTTTCTTT,CASSLTSGPRTEAFF
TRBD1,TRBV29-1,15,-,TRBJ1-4,TGCAGCGTTGTAAGGCGGGGCAGGGGGCATGAAAAACTGTTTTTT,CSVVRRGRGHEKLFF
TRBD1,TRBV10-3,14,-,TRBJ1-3,TGTGCCATCAGGGGGACAGTTGGAGGAAACACCATATATTTT,CAIRGTVGGNTIYF
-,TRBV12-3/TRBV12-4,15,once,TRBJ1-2,TGTGCCAGCAGTTCTCCGGACCGGGGGCGGCATGGCTACACCTTC,CASSSPDRGRHGYTF
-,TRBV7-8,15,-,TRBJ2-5,TGTGCCAGCAGCGCCGTATTGACTTACCAAGAGACCCAGTACTTC,CASSAVLTYQETQYF
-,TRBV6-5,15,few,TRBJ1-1,TGTGCCAGCAGTTACTCGTTCCCCCTGGACACTGAAGCTTTCTTT,CASSYSFPLDTEAFF
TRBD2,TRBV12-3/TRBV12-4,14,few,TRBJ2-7,TGTGCCAGCAGGCAACGGGAGGGATCGGGCGAGCAGTACTTC,CASRQREGSGEQYF
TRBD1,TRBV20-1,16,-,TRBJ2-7,TGCAGTGCTAGGTTCCTCCTTACAGGGGCCCGCTACGAGCAGTACTTC,CSARFLLTGARYEQYF
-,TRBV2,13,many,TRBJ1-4,TGTGCCAGCAATAAGGAGATCAATGAAAAACTGTTTTTT,CASNKEINEKLFF
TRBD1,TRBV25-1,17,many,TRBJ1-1,TGTGCCAGCAGTGGAGGGACAGTCTGGGGAACTTACACTGAAGCTTTCTTT,CASSGGTVWGTYTEAFF
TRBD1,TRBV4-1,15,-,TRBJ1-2,TGCGCCAGCAGCCAAGTCGGGACAGCTAACTATGGCTACACCTTC,CASSQVGTANYGYTF
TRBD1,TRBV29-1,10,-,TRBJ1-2,TGCAGCGTCGAGACAGGGAACAACACCTTC,CSVETGNNTF
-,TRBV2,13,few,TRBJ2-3,TGTGCCAGCACCGAATGGGAGACAGATACGCAGTATTTT,CASTEWETDTQYF
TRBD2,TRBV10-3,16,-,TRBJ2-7,TGTGCCATCAGTGCCGGGGGACTAGCGGCGCTCTACGAGCAGTACTTC,CAISAGGLAALYEQYF
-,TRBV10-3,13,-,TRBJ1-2,TGTGCCATCAGTGACAGCGGGAGATTTGGCTACACCTTC,CAISDSGRFGYTF
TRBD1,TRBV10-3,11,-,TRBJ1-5,TGTGCCACCGGGACAGGGGGGCCCCAGCATTTT,CATGTGGPQHF
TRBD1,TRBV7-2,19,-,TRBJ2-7,TGTGCCAGCAGTCCCCCGCAAACGACAGGGTGGCGAATGACCTACGAGCAGTACTTC,CASSPPQTTGWRMTYEQYF
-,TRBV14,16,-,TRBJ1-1,TGTGCCAGCAGCGTATTAGACCCATTAGGTACAGCTGAAGCTTTCTTT,CASSVLDPLGTAEAFF
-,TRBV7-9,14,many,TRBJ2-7,TGTGCCAGCAGCTTAGGGGGGGAGCCCTACGAGCAGTACTTC,CASSLGGEPYEQYF
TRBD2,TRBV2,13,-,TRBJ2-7,TGTGCCAGCAGTTTCACTAGCGGGATCGAGCAGTACTTC,CASSFTSGIEQYF
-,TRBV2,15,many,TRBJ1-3,TGTGCCAGCGGGAAGCGGGGGCAGGCTGGAAACACCATATATTTT,CASGKRGQAGNTIYF
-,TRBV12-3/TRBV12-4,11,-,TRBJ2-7,TGTGCCAGCAGTCACCACAACGAGCAGTACTTC,CASSHHNEQYF
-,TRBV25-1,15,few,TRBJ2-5,TGTGCCAGCAGCTCACTTCGGACATCAGGAGAGACCCAGTACTTC,CASSSLRTSGETQYF
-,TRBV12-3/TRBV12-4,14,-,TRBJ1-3,TGTGCCAGCAGTTCAGCCTACTCTGGAAACACCATATATTTT,CASSSAYSGNTIYF
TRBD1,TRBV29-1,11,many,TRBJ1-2,TGCAGCGTACCCGGGACAGATGGCTACACCTTC,CSVPGTDGYTF
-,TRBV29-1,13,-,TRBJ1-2,TGCAGCGTTGGGCAGGGAATGGACTATGGCTACACCTTC,CSVGQGMDYGYTF
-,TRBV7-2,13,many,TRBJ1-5,TGTGCCAGCAGCTCCTCTGTGAATCAGCCCCAGCATTTT,CASSSSVNQPQHF
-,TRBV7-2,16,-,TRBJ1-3,TGTGCCAGCAGCGGCTCGGGCCCCGAGGCTGGAAACACCATATATTTT,CASSGSGPEAGNTIYF
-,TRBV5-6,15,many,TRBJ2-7,TGTGCCAGCAGCTTGGCCGGAACCCTCTCCTACGAGCAGTACTTC,CASSLAGTLSYEQYF
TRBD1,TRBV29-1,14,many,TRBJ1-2,TGCAGCGTTGAACGGGGACAGGGGGCCGGTGGCTACACCTTC,CSVERGQGAGGYTF
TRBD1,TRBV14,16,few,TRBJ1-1,TGTGCCAGCAGCCCACCCGGGACAGGGACTTACACTGAAGCTTTCTTT,CASSPPGTGTYTEAFF
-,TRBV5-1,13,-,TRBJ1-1,TGCGCCAGCAGCTGGGGCCGTGACACTGAAGCTTTCTTT,CASSWGRDTEAFF
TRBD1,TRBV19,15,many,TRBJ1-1,TGTGCCAGTAGTCCTGGGGGACAGCTTCACACTGAAGCTTTCTTT,CASSPGGQLHTEAFF
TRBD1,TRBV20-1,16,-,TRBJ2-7,TGCAGTGCTAGCGCCCCGGGACAGGGAGGGACCTACGAGCAGTACTTC,CSASAPGQGGTYEQYF
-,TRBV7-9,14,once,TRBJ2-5,TGTGCCAGCAGCGTTACCGGTATTGAAGAGACCCAGTACTTC,CASSVTGIEETQYF
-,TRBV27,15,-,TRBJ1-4,TGTGCCAGCAGTTTGTTGTGGACCTTAAATGAAAAACTGTTTTTT,CASSLLWTLNEKLFF
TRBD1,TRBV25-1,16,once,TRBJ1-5,TGTGCCAGCAGTGAATCGGGGAGGGGGCCAAATCAGCCCCAGCATTTT,CASSESGRGPNQPQHF
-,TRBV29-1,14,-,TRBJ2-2,TGCAGCTTAGTGGTGGGTCAGAACACCGGGGAGCTGTTTTTT,CSLVVGQNTGELFF
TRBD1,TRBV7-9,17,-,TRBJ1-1,TGTGCCAGCAGCCATACCGGGACAGGGTCGAAGAACACTGAAGCTTTCTTT,CASSHTGTGSKNTEAFF
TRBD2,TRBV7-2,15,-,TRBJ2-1,TGTGCCAGCAGCTATCTAGCGGGGGCCTACAATGAGCAGTTCTTC,CASSYLAGAYNEQFF
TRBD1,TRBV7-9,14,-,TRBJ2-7,TGTGCCAGCAGCCCGCGGACAGGGGAGGGCGAGCAGTACTTC,CASSPRTGEGEQYF